The text below deals with one TCR beta chain. Antigen unknown. This specimen comes from a study of early T cells in non-severe SARS-CoV-2 infection. Study context: Investigators sequenced bulk RNA drawn from unsorted whole blood, and chains remained unpaired. Findings and caveats of the study: Matching results from VDJdb favored anti-spike CD8 responses, leaving private and CD4 specificities undetected.

The protocol attached unique molecular identifiers to individual cDNA molecules. TCRdb independently ran MiXCR on the 5' RACE reads; one entry per CDR3 protein. The sample contains 100,000 or so distinct CDR3 sequences, about an eighth of which appear only once. This CDR3 has 17 amino acids. CDR1 SNHLY and CDR2 FYNNEI come from the germline V gene. The trim removed 4 bases at V and 7 bases at J, leaving 16 bases unmatched. The receptor was isolated from an adult who was a healthcare worker with PCR-confirmed SARS-CoV-2 infection or an uninfected control (not recorded which). The sample was whole blood. The chain has TRBV2 and TRBJ1-1, with 9 nucleotides matching TRBD1. The CDR3 nucleotides are TGTGCCAGCAGTGGATTGGATAATGTACAGGGGGCGGGTGAAGCTTTCTTT. Encoded protein: CASSGLDNVQGAGEAFF.